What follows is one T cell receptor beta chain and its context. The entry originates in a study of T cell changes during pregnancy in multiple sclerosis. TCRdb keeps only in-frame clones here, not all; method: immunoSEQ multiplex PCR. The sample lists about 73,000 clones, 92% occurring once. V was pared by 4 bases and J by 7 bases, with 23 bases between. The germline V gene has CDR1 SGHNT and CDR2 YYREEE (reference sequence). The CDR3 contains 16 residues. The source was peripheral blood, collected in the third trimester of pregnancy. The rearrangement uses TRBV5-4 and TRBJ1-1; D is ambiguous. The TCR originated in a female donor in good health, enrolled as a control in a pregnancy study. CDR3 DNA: TGTGCCAGCAGCCCCCCCCGGGCCTTCTCCGAGGGTGAAGCTTTCTTT. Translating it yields CASSPPRAFSEGEAFF.